This T cell receptor beta chain comes out of a study of cytomegalovirus exposure and HLA in healthy donors listed by TCRdb under 2017. A note on the overall study: An earlier analysis of some 600 of the donors reported about 280 Gb of sequence data and around 110 million unique TCR beta sequences obtained from about 170 million T cells. About 330 gigabases of sequencing data and around 85 million unique TCR sequences made up an early release that covered approximately 700 HLA-typed donors. The genetic ancestry cluster associated with self-reported Caucasian donors included about four fifths of the 300 to 400 genotyped donors. The study was designed to test whether signatures of past pathogen exposure could be identified by cataloging public T cell receptors. The T cell repertoires of 666 subjects were profiled by immunosequencing and related to cytomegalovirus serostatus. In addition to the first cohort of roughly 670 subjects, a separate validation cohort of 130 or so different subjects was used. High-throughput TCR immunosequencing, statistical association of individual TCRs with disease status, and machine learning were combined to predict cytomegalovirus infection status. A later analysis re-examined previously published TCR beta repertoires from around 670 donors and added high-resolution HLA genotyping to investigate patterns of TCR occurrence. The later analysis used no new phenotypic data to find candidate immune exposures, relying instead on TCR beta sequences and their occurrence across donors. To decide whether each TCR beta V gene segment behaved as functional or pseudogenic, an earlier analysis of some 540 of the donors relied on high-throughput TCR beta sequencing. Donor age, sex, ethnicity and CMV serostatus were compiled alongside the repertoire data. In a later genetic analysis, genome-wide SNP genotypes for about 65% of the roughly 700 donors were used, and that subset was treated as a discovery cohort. All discovery cohort repertoires had been generated using a single sequencing platform. Both class I and class II loci were covered by HLA typing, at four-digit resolution. The number of typed donors differed by locus: about 629-640 for A, B, C, DRB1 and DQB1; about 520 for DQA1; 606 for DPA1; and around 490 for DPB1. Because of strong linkage in the cohort, roughly five DR-DQ haplotypes were treated as single units for association and clustering. Among about 400 genotyped donors of the cohort, an average of approximately 240,000 unique TCR beta nucleotide sequences was sequenced per donor, of which about 18% were non-productive.

The CDR3 has 14 amino acids, counting the end cysteine and phenylalanine. The only DNA kept is the CDR3, 42 bases in frame from the first base. Sequences SEHNR (CDR1) and FQNEAQ (CDR2) are obtained from the germline V gene (reference sequence). Trimming accounts for 1 base at V and 7 bases at J, while the number of junction bases matched to no gene is 5. On this clone itself: Its recognized antigen is unknown. No clone much larger than this one lies a single base away; base qualities are absent.

The cohort consisted of some 730 healthy bone marrow donors. Cohort members were all nominally healthy when sampled, although unrecorded immune exposures were likely present. The donor was CMV seronegative and was included in the group of a few hundred seronegative cohort members. Each donor provided a peripheral blood sample, and peripheral blood mononuclear cells were used for TCR beta sequencing. Genomic DNA was extracted from the blood cell samples with the Qiagen DNeasy Blood Extraction Kit. The library was made by the immunoSEQ multiplex PCR assay. For the multiplex PCR, a mixture combining 60 forward primers for TCR Vbeta segments and 13 reverse primers for TCR Jbeta segments was used. Amplification of the CDR3 region of rearranged TCR beta genes was performed with a multiplex PCR assay on genomic DNA. The amplified TCR beta libraries were sequenced on the Illumina HiSeq System as 87-base-pair reads. The authors' pipeline ran thus. In a later analysis, 77 million or so unique TCR beta chains were counted across the 500 to 700 repertoires, and roughly 10 million of these chains were shared by at least two donors. A nearest-neighbor algorithm error-corrected the raw reads and collapsed the reads into unique sequences, merging closely related sequences to remove PCR and sequencing errors. CDR3 sequences were aligned to IMGT reference sequences to assign V, D and J gene segments. For a sequence to be retained, at least a six-nucleotide match to both a V gene segment and a J gene segment was required. A rearrangement counted as productive if the CDR3 had no stop codons and remained in frame with V and J, and every other rearrangement counted as non-productive. Following IMGT convention, CDR3 was defined as the stretch from the second conserved V-encoded cysteine up to the conserved J-encoded phenylalanine. The earlier analysis of 587 of the donors excluded any sequence lacking an unambiguous match to a single V gene segment. An earlier analysis of 550 to 650 of the donors classified V segments as functional when productive rearrangements were above 56.7% and as segregating when the standard deviation between donors was above 5%. A statistical classification framework was built for diagnosing cytomegalovirus status from the catalog of TCR beta chain sequences. In a later analysis, TCR nucleotide sequences were compared against IMGT/GENE-DB human TR gene sequences so that V and J genes could be assigned. Using the TCRdist pipeline, a later analysis assigned CDR3 sequences along with most-parsimonious VDJ recombination scenarios. In a later analysis, each TCR beta chain was defined by its CDR3 amino acid sequence together with its V-gene family, and reads lacking a unique V-gene family were excluded. In a later analysis, some 600 highly shared, low-generation-probability nucleotide sequences were removed to address suspected cross-contamination and a sequencing artifact. In a later analysis, a clonal expansion index for each public chain was calculated from normalized within-repertoire ranks of inferred template counts. Generation probabilities in a later analysis came from a VDJ recombination model fitted to out-of-frame rearrangements, and those results were checked against IGoR. Hypergeometric tests were used in a later analysis to score TCR-TCR, TCR-HLA and TCR-CMV co-occurrence, with a repertoire-size bias correction applied to the TCR pairs. A later analysis estimated false discovery rates by permuting HLA or CMV assignments 20 times. In a later analysis, co-occurring TCRs were grouped using DBSCAN, and TCRdist sequence similarity was added for clustering within HLA-allele-positive subsets. Repertoires with fewer than 30,000 or more than 120,000 public chains were left out of co-occurrence clustering, as were four to six repertoires with anomalous nucleotide sharing. In TCRdb, the immuneACCESS table is reduced to in-frame sequences with V and J assigned. These tables do not hold every clone; where another copy was compared, an unresolved V gene accounts for under half, and the others remain unexplained. V and J calls plus clone size are reproduced from that table; the DNA served to infer D and trimming. For this sample the table gives 150,000 to 200,000 clones, of which roughly 80% were detected only once. The ten top clones hold about 1.5% of the sample.

General findings and caveats noted by the study authors: HLA typing was unavailable for some donors at each locus, so association tests used only the typed subset. A later analysis reported that several top co-occurrence clusters appeared linked to parvovirus B19, influenza, CMV and Epstein-Barr virus. Most TCR sequences were seen in very few donors, while some public TCRs were found in many individuals. According to the authors, the approach could potentially be generalized to other disease states and immunological phenotypes. Strong co-occurrence of HLA alleles, especially DR and DQ, made assigning TCR associations to individual alleles difficult. Some IMGT-functional V segments, including TRBV6-2 and TRBV6-3, could not be distinguished by the 87-base-pair reads and were therefore excluded. A later analysis found that most CMV-associated TCR beta chains appeared HLA-restricted, with HLA associations seemingly driven largely by CMV exposure. In both the original and validation cohorts, the classifier was reported to diagnose cytomegalovirus status with high specificity and sensitivity. An earlier analysis of some 590 of the donors showed that most TCR beta V segments appeared in productive rearrangements either about 87% or about 30% of the time, which broadly matched IMGT annotations. A later analysis found that HLA-associated TCR beta chains were more clonally expanded and had lower generation probabilities than equally common non-associated chains. Linkage disequilibrium might explain the correlated functional status among segregating V segments, but an unknown experimental factor could not be ruled out. According to a later genetic analysis, donors in an Asian-associated ancestry cluster had fewer N-insertions in productive TCRs than the approximately 700-donor mean. In a later analysis, over 15,000 TCR beta sequences were associated with specific HLA alleles at a false discovery rate of 0.05. Because counts were too low, roughly 17 rarely observed V segments, including chromosome 9 orphons, were left out of the earlier analysis of approximately 500 of the donors. The cohort was sequenced for TCR beta chains only, and without alpha or paired-chain data the features that could be detected were limited. A cluster of highly shared sequence variants was judged likely to be a technical artifact of the sequencing pipeline. In a later analysis, TCR association rates were found to vary across HLA loci, with the most associated TCRs seen for DRB1 alleles and the fewest for HLA-C alleles. The study listed 150 to 200 TCR beta chains as associated with cytomegalovirus. An association between a missense DCLRE1C variant and V-gene and J-gene trimming of TCR beta chains was found in a later genetic analysis and replicated in an independent cohort. CMV serostatus was the only immune exposure information available for the cohort. Roughly uniform sequencing depth across donors was assumed in presence/absence analyses, although this assumption may not hold. Three of the identified cytomegalovirus-associated TCR beta chains were confirmed in vitro to be specific for cytomegalovirus antigens. A further reported finding was that TCR beta sequences accurately predicted the HLA-A and HLA-B alleles for most subjects in the first cohort.

The chain uses TRBV7-9 and TRBJ2-7; 9 nucleotides in the junction match TRBD1. This sequence was found in a woman under 40 in good health and CMV-seronegative. The sample was PBMCs. The nucleotides are TGTGCCAGCAGCTTAGGGACAGGGGCGAGTGAGCAGTACTTC. Its protein is CASSLGTGASEQYF.